A single sample is the source of the 30 T cell receptor beta chains below, sequenced in a study of T-cell reconstitution after alpha-beta-depleted transplantation in children. Unique molecular identifiers were incorporated into the prepared TCRbeta library. Using its own MiXCR run on the PCR reads, TCRdb lists one record per CDR3 protein. The sample has about a million distinct CDR3 sequences; 25% to 35% are singletons. Sample: PBMCs, mostly from graft donor cells, taken 360 days after TCRalphabeta/CD19-depleted stem cell transplant. These receptors were collected from a boy under two years old who had a stem cell transplant for SCID, so the T cells may come from the graft donor.

This chain uses TRBV12-3 or TRBV12-4 with TRBJ1-1; TRBD1 matches 8 bases. The V and J ends lost 7 bases and 4 bases, in that order; junction bases with no gene match: 8. CDR3 length: 14 residues. This chain's CDR3 is CASTNRTGSTEAFF. The DNA of the CDR3 is TGTGCCAGCACTAACCGGACAGGGAGCACTGAAGCTTTCTTT.

The J gene is TRBJ2-2, the V gene TRBV4-2, with 9 positions matching TRBD2. V gave up 0 bases and J gave up 9 bases; unmatched junction bases: 11. This CDR3 is built from 17 residues. CDR1 is LGHNA and CDR2 is YNFKEQ in the germline V gene. The CDR3 DNA follows: TGTGCCAGCAGCCAAGATTCGGCGGGGGGGATTCTTCGGGAGCTGTTTTTT. This translates into CASSQDSAGGILRELFF.

V usage is TRBV7-8 and J usage is TRBJ2-3; D is unresolved. Germline CDR1 is SGHVS and CDR2 is FQNEAQ. CDR3 length: 16 residues. V lost 0 bases to trimming and J lost 3 bases, with 13 bases between them. The CDR3 DNA reads TGTGCCAGCAGCTTAGCAGGGTTAGAATGGACAGATACGCAGTATTTT. Protein product: CASSLAGLEWTDTQYF.

The chain couples TRBV12-3 or TRBV12-4 to TRBJ1-1, with 9 bases identical to TRBD1. The CDR3 sequence is 17 residues long. V shed 3 bases, J shed 5 bases, and the junction held 13 bases outside the gene matches. CDR3 DNA sequence: TGTGCCAGCAGTTTCCCCAGGGGGACAGGGTGGTCGACTGAAGCTTTCTTT. This translates into CASSFPRGTGWSTEAFF.

This chain joins TRBV29-1 and TRBJ2-1, with 12 nucleotides matching TRBD2. Germline lookup yields CDR1 SQVTM and CDR2 ANQGSEA. The CDR3 totals 15 residues. J lost 9 bases, V lost 5 bases, and 11 bases had no gene match. CDR3 bases: TGCAGCGTTTGGCCCGGACTAGCGGGGACGGGTGAGCAGTTCTTC. Translating gives CSVWPGLAGTGEQFF.

This clonotype has only a few counts. The chain combines TRBV7-2 with TRBJ2-4; 7 nucleotides match TRBD2. Germline V gene data show CDR1 as SGHTA and CDR2 as FQGNSA. This CDR3 spans 16 amino acids. J lost 0 bases, V lost 0 bases, and 2 bases had no gene match. This CDR3 reads CASSLAGGLAKNIQYF. The CDR3 region has the DNA TGTGCCAGCAGCTTAGCGGGGGGGTTAGCCAAAAACATTCAGTACTTC.

The rearrangement uses TRBV15 and TRBJ2-7; the D gene could be TRBD1 or TRBD2 (6 bases each). The CDR3 runs 19 residues. CDR1 is LNHNV and CDR2 is YYDKDF in the germline V gene (reference sequence). Trimming removed 0 bases from V and 3 bases from J, with 24 bases in between. CDR3 loop: CATSRDPPRGEWTDYEQYF. The CDR3 DNA reads as TGTGCCACCAGCAGAGATCCACCGAGGGGGGAATGGACCGACTACGAGCAGTACTTC.

The V gene is TRBV5-1, the J gene TRBJ2-1; the match to TRBD2 covers 8 bases. This CDR3 region has 16 residues. Germline V gene data show CDR1 as SGHRS and CDR2 as YFSETQ. Trimming removed 2 bases from V and 15 bases from J; junction bases left unmatched: 19. The CDR3 loop reads CASSLVAGTSHANAFF. For the CDR3, the DNA is TGCGCCAGCAGCTTAGTAGCGGGGACCTCTCACGCGAACGCGTTCTTC.

CDR3 residues: CASSEGVARVQPQHF. For the CDR3, the DNA is TGTGCCAGCAGTGAGGGGGTAGCCAGGGTTCAGCCCCAGCATTTT. V and J are TRBV6-1 and TRBJ1-5; D may be TRBD1 (5 bases). CDR1 is MNHNS and CDR2 is SASEGT in the germline V gene. This CDR3 region has 15 residues. V was cut by 3 bases and J by 6 bases, with 15 bases left in between.

The chain has TRBV10-3 and TRBJ2-7, with a possible D match to TRBD1 (6 bases). The ends were cut back, 2 bases at V and 11 bases at J, with 16 bases in the middle. The CDR3 consists of 13 residues. Germline assignment: CDR1 ENHRY and CDR2 SYGVKD. The CDR3 region has the DNA TGTGCCATCAGTGAGGGGGGCGCGTCGTATGAGTACTTC. Translated, it gives CAISEGGASYEYF.

The V and J genes are TRBV2 and TRBJ2-7; D remains unclear. V was shortened by 6 bases and J by 6 bases, with 18 bases between the two germline ends. The CDR3 totals 14 residues. CDR1 and CDR2 (germline): SNHLY, FYNNEI. For the CDR3, the DNA is TGTGCCAGCAGCCGCCAGGTTGGTGGTAGCGAGCAGTACTTC. Protein sequence: CASSRQVGGSEQYF.

The chain links TRBV7-9 to TRBJ1-4; no definite D call. Germline V gives CDR1 SEHNR, CDR2 FQNEAQ (reference sequence). The CDR3 contains 14 residues. Trimming removed 0 bases at V and 8 bases at J, with 10 bases between. The CDR3 spells CASSLAHSKEKLFF. As DNA, the CDR3 is TGTGCCAGCAGCTTAGCGCACAGTAAGGAAAAACTGTTTTTT.

This clonotype was seen more than once but under ten times. CDR3 nucleotides: TGCAGTGCTAGTTTAGCGATCAATGAGCAGTTCTTC. Translated, it gives CSASLAINEQFF. V is TRBV20-1 and J is TRBJ2-1; the D gene is possibly TRBD2 (5 bases). The CDR3 covers 12 residues. The V end lost 3 bases, the J end lost 6 bases, and 9 bases lay between the germline ends. CDR1 is DFQATT and CDR2 is SNEGSKA in the germline V gene (reference sequence).

In this sample, this clonotype turned up a few times. The V gene is TRBV7-7, the J gene TRBJ2-5, with D perhaps TRBD1 (5 bases). Germline V gene sequence: CDR1 SSHAT, CDR2 FNYEAQ (reference sequence). V lost 4 bases and J 5 bases, leaving 14 bases between the germline ends. CDR3 size: 14 residues. The CDR3: CASSSTVSWETQYF. The CDR3 coding sequence is TGTGCCAGCAGCTCGACAGTTTCCTGGGAGACCCAGTACTTC.

This clonotype was seen a few times. The chain recombines TRBV7-9 with TRBJ1-2; no clear D gene. Germline-derived CDR1 and CDR2 are SEHNR and FQNEAQ (reference sequence). This CDR3 region has 14 residues. V was clipped by 5 bases and J by 4 bases, with 14 bases between them. The CDR3 sequence is CASSPIPGSYGYTF. The CDR3 nucleotides read TGTGCCAGCAGCCCTATTCCGGGTAGCTATGGCTACACCTTC.

The chain carries TRBV20-1 and TRBJ1-2, with D unresolved. CDR3 length: 13 residues. CDR1 and CDR2 from the germline V gene are DFQATT and SNEGSKA (reference sequence). V lost 2 bases, J lost 1 base, and 8 bases lay in between. The CDR3 loop reads CSARLQLNYGYTF. The CDR3 DNA follows: TGCAGTGCTAGATTACAGCTTAACTATGGCTACACCTTC.

This clonotype appeared a few times. The rearrangement uses TRBV20-1 and TRBJ2-5, with D possibly being TRBD2 (5 bases). Germline CDR1 is DFQATT and CDR2 is SNEGSKA (reference sequence). The CDR3 length is 15 residues. The V end lost 5 bases, the J end lost 0 bases, and 16 bases lay between the germline ends. This chain's CDR3 is CSAGGNGNYQETQYF. CDR3 nucleotides: TGCAGTGCTGGAGGAAACGGGAACTACCAAGAGACCCAGTACTTC.

This clonotype has a handful of counts. The chain has TRBV12-3 or TRBV12-4 and TRBJ2-5, with a possible D match to TRBD1 (6 bases). There are 14 residues in the CDR3. With 5 bases removed from V and 4 bases from J, the gap between germline ends came to 14 bases. The CDR3 bases are TGTGCCAGCAGTCGAAGACAGGTGGGAGAGACCCAGTACTTC. As protein: CASSRRQVGETQYF.

The table lists this clonotype with many counts. This chain uses TRBV28 with TRBJ1-1; possibly TRBD1 for D (5 bases). The V and J ends lost 7 bases and 8 bases respectively, with 11 bases between them. The CDR3 has 11 amino acids. Germline lookup yields CDR1 MDHEN and CDR2 SYDVKM. This CDR3 is CASTAGREAFF. CDR3 in DNA: TGTGCCAGCACCGCGGGGCGGGAAGCTTTCTTT.

This clonotype has a handful of counts. This sequence joins TRBV7-2 and TRBJ2-3; 9 bases fit TRBD2. CDR3 size: 16 residues. From germline, CDR1 is SGHTA and CDR2 FQGNSA. V shed 1 base, J shed 6 bases, and the junction held 8 bases outside the gene matches. The CDR3 reads CASSLVGSGGADTQYF. DNA of the CDR3: TGTGCCAGCAGCTTAGTTGGTAGCGGGGGAGCCGATACGCAGTATTTT.

V usage is TRBV6-5 and J usage is TRBJ1-1; no clear D. The V and J ends lost 2 bases and 2 bases respectively, with 12 bases between them. Looked up from germline, CDR1 is MNHEY and CDR2 is SVGAGI. The CDR3 runs 15 residues. CDR3 bases: TGTGCCAGCAGTTACAAGTTTGAGGGAAACACTGAAGCTTTCTTT. Translated, it gives CASSYKFEGNTEAFF.

This clonotype occurred a few times. The rearrangement joins TRBV20-1 to TRBJ2-5, with no clear D. The germline V and J ends were trimmed by 3 bases and 0 bases, with 8 bases remaining between them. Germline loops: CDR1 DFQATT, CDR2 SNEGSKA (reference sequence). The CDR3 loop spans 13 amino acids. The CDR3, as DNA: TGCAGTGCTAGTAGTCCGTACCAAGAGACCCAGTACTTC. Translation gives CSASSPYQETQYF.

In its sample, this clonotype was seen a few times. This chain joins TRBV12-3 or TRBV12-4 and TRBJ1-3; D gene ambiguous. The CDR3 runs 15 residues. V lost 4 bases, J lost 7 bases, and 17 bases lay in between. The CDR3 here is CASSSPPLLRNTIYF. In DNA form, the CDR3 reads TGTGCCAGCAGTTCACCCCCTCTTCTGAGGAACACCATATATTTT.

The chain uses TRBV11-2 and TRBJ2-1; either TRBD1 or TRBD2 may fit D (5 bases each). Trimming took 4 bases from V and 8 from J, leaving 6 bases between them. Germline values: CDR1 SGHAT, CDR2 FQNNGV. The CDR3 loop spans 11 amino acids. For the CDR3, the DNA is TGTGCCAGCAGCTGGGGACATGAGCAGTTCTTC. It yields the protein CASSWGHEQFF.

This clonotype has just a few counts. This rearrangement joins TRBV7-2 to TRBJ1-1, with a tentative D call TRBD1 (6 bases). The CDR3 is made up of 14 amino acids. The germline V and J ends were trimmed by 5 bases and 6 bases, with 16 bases remaining between them. CDR1 is SGHTA and CDR2 is FQGNSA in the germline V gene. CDR3 sequence: CASSPGTISSEAFF. The CDR3 DNA is TGTGCCAGCAGCCCCGGGACAATATCGTCTGAAGCTTTCTTT.

The chain couples TRBV5-1 to TRBJ2-2; 10 bases match TRBD1. The V gene end was trimmed by 3 bases and the J gene end by 4 bases; junction bases not matched to a gene: 6. This CDR3 spans 16 amino acids. The germline CDR1 and CDR2 sequences are SGHRS and YFSETQ. The CDR3 here is CASSSRTGGLTGELFF. CDR3 nucleotides: TGCGCCAGCAGCTCCCGGACAGGGGGTCTCACCGGGGAGCTGTTTTTT.

This clonotype was observed a few times. The chain has TRBV10-3 and TRBJ1-6; a weak D match, TRBD1 (5 bases). V lost 1 base to trimming and J lost 8 bases, with 12 bases between them. The germline gives CDR1 ENHRY, CDR2 SYGVKD. The CDR3 is 15 amino acids. CDR3 DNA sequence: TGTGCCATCAGTGAGTTATGGGGGAACGATTCACCCCTCCACTTT. This encodes CAISELWGNDSPLHF.

Only a few counts were recorded for this clonotype. The chain uses TRBV12-3 or TRBV12-4 and TRBJ2-1, with D possibly being TRBD2 (6 bases). V was pared by 0 bases and J by 3 bases, with 15 bases between. This CDR3 region has 17 residues. As DNA, the CDR3 is TGTGCCAGCAGTTTAGCTACGCCGGGGAGGTTCTACAATGAGCAGTTCTTC. As protein: CASSLATPGRFYNEQFF.

CDR3 DNA: TGTGCCAGCAGCGGGGAGGGGGCGTCGGGCTACACCTTC. Amino acids: CASSGEGASGYTF. The J gene is TRBJ1-2, the V gene TRBV7-9; 7 nucleotides match TRBD1. The length of the CDR3 is 13 residues. V lost 5 bases to trimming and J lost 8 bases; unmatched junction nucleotides: 8. Germline V lookup: CDR1 SEHNR, CDR2 FQNEAQ (reference sequence).

This clonotype was seen more than once but under ten times. The chain employs TRBV29-1 and TRBJ2-1; unclear D gene. Trimming removed 7 bases from V and 0 bases from J, with 13 bases in between. Germline CDR1 is SQVTM and CDR2 is ANQGSEA. This CDR3 is 14 amino acids long. In nucleotides, the CDR3 is TGCAGCGCCGTTGCGTCAAGCTCCTACAATGAGCAGTTCTTC. This sequence encodes CSAVASSSYNEQFF.